Shown below are 28 T cell receptor beta chains from a single sample sequenced in a study of blood T cell repertoires in COVID-19. TCRdb keeps only in-frame clones here, not all; method: immunoSEQ multiplex PCR. The sample lists 150,000 to 200,000 clones; around nine tenths were seen once. What was sequenced was peripheral blood. The receptors derive from a woman aged 70-85 years with COVID-19, enrolled during active disease.

The J gene is TRBJ1-1, the V gene TRBV5-3, with D tentatively TRBD1 (5 bases). TRBV5-3 is assigned to the ORF class and has an uncertain function. The CDR3 is 14 amino acids. Trimming pared 0 bases from V and 4 bases from J, leaving 10 bases between. The CDR3 reads CARSLEQGPTEAFF. DNA for the CDR3: TGTGCCAGAAGCTTGGAGCAGGGCCCCACTGAAGCTTTCTTT.

The chain joins TRBV2 to TRBJ1-5; 8 bases map to TRBD1. The CDR3 is 14 residues long. Per germline, CDR1 SNHLY and CDR2 FYNNEI. V lost 3 bases and J lost 4; bases outside the gene matches: 2. This chain's CDR3 is CASSEHRGNQPQHF. As DNA, the CDR3 is TGTGCCAGCAGTGAGCACAGGGGGAATCAGCCCCAGCATTTT.

The chain joins TRBV28 to TRBJ1-2; 8 nucleotides agree with TRBD1. V shed 8 bases and J 6 bases; nucleotides not matched to a gene: 23. This CDR3 region has 18 residues. CDR1 and CDR2 from the germline V gene are MDHEN and SYDVKM. CDR3 sequence (DNA): TGTGCCAGCCATTGGGGGGCCAGGACAGGGAGGGTAGAGGATGGCTACACCTTC. Translated: CASHWGARTGRVEDGYTF.

This clone was seen only once. Written as DNA, the CDR3 is TGTGCCAGCCGCCCAACTAGCGGGAGTTACAATGAGCAGTTCTTC. Translation gives CASRPTSGSYNEQFF. The chain recombines TRBV5-4 with TRBJ2-1; 11 nucleotides align to TRBD2. The CDR3 is made up of 15 amino acids. The V gene's germline CDR1 is SGHNT and CDR2 YYREEE (reference sequence). V shed 7 bases and J 4 bases; nucleotides not matched to a gene: 7.

This chain links TRBV5-1 with TRBJ1-4, with 8 bases that match TRBD1. Germline assignment: CDR1 SGHRS and CDR2 YFSETQ. The junction had 6 bases not matched to a gene; V was cut back by 6 bases and J by 2 bases. The CDR3 spans 15 residues. CDR3: CASTNGQGTNEKLFF. Written as DNA, the CDR3 is TGCGCCAGCACCAATGGACAGGGCACTAATGAAAAACTGTTTTTT.

Here the CDR3 reads CAWSVRGRSYQPQHF. The CDR3 DNA is TGTGCCTGGAGTGTAAGGGGTAGGAGTTATCAGCCCCAGCATTTT. This chain links TRBV30 with TRBJ1-5; D is possibly TRBD1 (5 bases). Trimming left V 0 bases short and J 5 bases short, with 14 bases between. CDR1 and CDR2 (germline): GTSNPN, SVGIG (reference sequence). The CDR3 has 15 amino acids.

The J gene is TRBJ1-2, the V gene TRBV18, with D maybe TRBD1 (6 bases). CDR1 and CDR2 (germline): KGHSH, LQKENI. V was trimmed by 2 bases and J by 6 bases, leaving 19 bases between them. This CDR3 is built from 16 residues. The CDR3 spells CASSPNTGPARDGYTF. Here the CDR3 DNA reads TGTGCCAGCTCACCAAATACAGGGCCCGCTCGGGATGGCTACACCTTC.

The rearrangement uses TRBV7-2 and TRBJ2-6; D ambiguous. Trimming left V 4 bases short and J 4 bases short, with 8 bases between. Germline CDR1 and CDR2: SGHTA and FQGNSA. CDR3 length equals 14 residues. CDR3 protein: CASSSGFGANVLTF. The CDR3 DNA is TGTGCCAGCAGCTCCGGGTTCGGGGCCAACGTCCTGACTTTC.

This clone was counted between two and nine times. The V gene is TRBV5-1, the J gene TRBJ1-3; a weak D match, TRBD1 (6 bases). The CDR3 sequence is 16 residues long. The germline CDR1 and CDR2 sequences are SGHRS and YFSETQ. Trimming took 4 bases from V and 0 from J, leaving 14 bases between them. This CDR3 reads CASSRTAAYSGNTIYF. CDR3 nucleotides: TGCGCCAGCAGCAGGACAGCAGCCTACTCTGGAAACACCATATATTTT.

This CDR3 reads CASSKSTDSYNEQFF. CDR3 coding DNA: TGTGCCAGTAGTAAGTCGACAGATTCTTACAATGAGCAGTTCTTC. The chain combines TRBV19 with TRBJ2-1, with D possibly matching TRBD1 (5 bases). CDR3 length: 15 amino acids. With 4 bases removed from V and 4 bases from J, the gap between germline ends came to 14 bases. CDR1 and CDR2 from the germline V gene are LNHDA and SQIVND (reference sequence). Looking up the rest from reference TRBV19 and TRBJ2-1 gives the full variable domain: DGGITQSPKYLFRKEGQNVTLSCEQNLNHDAMYWYRQDPGQGLRLIYYSQIVNDFQKGDIAEGYSVSREKKESFPLTVTSAQKNPTAFYLCASSKSTDSYNEQFFGPGTRLTVL.

The gene calls are TRBV20-1 and TRBJ2-7, with D possibly being TRBD2 (6 bases). V was trimmed by 3 bases and J by 0 bases, leaving 21 bases between them. Germline CDR1 reads DFQATT; CDR2 reads SNEGSKA (reference sequence). The CDR3 has 17 residues. CDR3 DNA: TGCAGTGCTAGTCCATGGGAGGACTCGTTGGCCTCCTACGAGCAGTACTTC. Protein: CSASPWEDSLASYEQYF.

The chain couples TRBV6-5 to TRBJ1-1; tentatively, D is TRBD1 (6 bases). The V end was cut by 9 bases, the J end by 0 bases, with 14 bases between. This CDR3 region has 14 residues. Looked up from germline, CDR1 is MNHEY and CDR2 is SVGAGI. CDR3 DNA: TGTGCCAGTGTTACAGGGTTCCTGAACACTGAAGCTTTCTTT. It yields the protein CASVTGFLNTEAFF.

This chain uses TRBV30 with TRBJ1-2; D unresolved. Per the germline V gene, CDR1 is GTSNPN and CDR2 is SVGIG (reference sequence). This CDR3 is 15 amino acids long. V lost 0 bases and J 4 bases, leaving 15 bases between the germline ends. CDR3 loop: CAWSVIGNRGYGYTF. In nucleotides, the CDR3 is TGTGCCTGGAGTGTAATTGGCAACCGGGGCTATGGCTACACCTTC.

The chain recombines TRBV5-4 with TRBJ2-7, with TRBD2 matching over 8 bases. The CDR3 totals 17 residues. The junction had 8 bases not matched to a gene; V was cut back by 0 bases and J by 0 bases. Germline lookup yields CDR1 SGHNT and CDR2 YYREEE (reference sequence). The CDR3 spells CASSLEAGGPSSYEQYF. DNA of the CDR3: TGTGCCAGCAGCTTGGAGGCGGGGGGTCCGAGCTCCTACGAGCAGTACTTC.

The chain employs TRBV5-1 and TRBJ1-5; D call uncertain. CDR1 is SGHRS and CDR2 is YFSETQ in the germline V gene. Trimming took off 0 bases at V and 1 base at J, with 8 bases between the two ends. The CDR3 covers 15 residues. As DNA, the CDR3 is TGCGCCAGCAGCTTGGCAGGATTCAGCAATCAGCCCCAGCATTTT. Encoded protein: CASSLAGFSNQPQHF.

This chain joins TRBV28 and TRBJ2-2; 7 bases are a match to TRBD2. The CDR3 runs 16 residues. V shed 5 bases, J shed 4 bases, and the junction held 10 bases outside the gene matches. Germline CDR1 and CDR2: MDHEN and SYDVKM. In nucleotides, the CDR3 is TGTGCCAGCAGTCCCGGGAGGCGCCTGGGCACCGGGGAGCTGTTTTTT. It translates to CASSPGRRLGTGELFF. The whole variable domain, filled in from reference TRBV28 and TRBJ2-2, reads DVKVTQSSRYLVKRTGEKVFLECVQDMDHENMFWYRQDPGLGLRLIYFSYDVKMKEKGDIPEGYSVSREKKERFSLILESASTNQTSMYLCASSPGRRLGTGELFFGEGSRLTVL.

V usage is TRBV19 and J usage is TRBJ2-3; 7 nucleotides agree with TRBD1. Germline lookup yields CDR1 LNHDA and CDR2 SQIVND (reference sequence). The V gene end was trimmed by 4 bases and the J gene end by 4 bases; junction bases not matched to a gene: 8. This CDR3 region has 15 residues. CDR3 amino acids: CASSTSGTDSDTQYF. In DNA, the CDR3 is TGTGCCAGTAGTACGTCGGGGACAGACTCAGATACGCAGTATTTT. The variable domain in full, with the rest retrieved from reference TRBV19 and TRBJ2-3, is DGGITQSPKYLFRKEGQNVTLSCEQNLNHDAMYWYRQDPGQGLRLIYYSQIVNDFQKGDIAEGYSVSREKKESFPLTVTSAQKNPTAFYLCASSTSGTDSDTQYFGPGTRLTVL.

DNA of the CDR3: TGTGCCAGCAGCTTAGTTGGGGCAGGGGGCATCGAAGCTTTCTTT. It translates to CASSLVGAGGIEAFF. V is TRBV7-9 and J is TRBJ1-1, with TRBD1 matching over 8 bases. Germline CDR1 and CDR2: SEHNR and FQNEAQ (reference sequence). J lost 8 bases, V lost 1 base, and 9 bases had no gene match. The CDR3 is 15 residues long. Drawing the rest from reference TRBV7-9 and TRBJ1-1, the complete variable domain is DTGVSQNPRHKITKRGQNVTFRCDPISEHNRLYWYRQTLGQGPEFLTYFQNEAQLEKSRLLSDRFSAERPKGSFSTLEIQRTEQGDSAMYLCASSLVGAGGIEAFFGQGTRLTVV.

This chain uses TRBV6-5 with TRBJ1-4; 9 positions match TRBD1. The CDR3 runs 15 residues. The junction had 9 bases not matched to a gene; V was cut back by 6 bases and J by 7 bases. Germline V gene data show CDR1 as MNHEY and CDR2 as SVGAGI. The CDR3 DNA follows: TGTGCCAGCAGACATCCGGGACAGGGTATTGAAAAACTGTTTTTT. It codes for CASRHPGQGIEKLFF.

The chain joins TRBV7-8 to TRBJ2-1; perhaps TRBD2 as D (5 bases). Germline V gene sequence: CDR1 SGHVS, CDR2 FQNEAQ. This CDR3 contains 11 residues. Trimming pared 5 bases from V and 10 bases from J, leaving 9 bases between. CDR3 sequence (DNA): TGTGCCAGCAGCCCCCAGCGGGAGCAGTTCTTC. This encodes CASSPQREQFF.

The chain combines TRBV18 with TRBJ2-4; possibly TRBD2 for D (5 bases). Germline CDR1 KGHSH, CDR2 LQKENI. The CDR3 is made up of 15 amino acids. The germline V and J ends were trimmed by 3 bases and 0 bases, with 9 bases remaining between them. In DNA, the CDR3 is TGTGCCAGCTCACCTGAGGGAGAAGCCAAAAACATTCAGTACTTC. It specifies CASSPEGEAKNIQYF.

V and J are TRBV10-3 and TRBJ1-1, with D maybe TRBD1 (6 bases). The V gene's germline CDR1 is ENHRY and CDR2 SYGVKD. Trimming cost V 10 bases and J 4 bases, with 10 bases left between them. The CDR3 extends over 11 amino acids. Here the CDR3 reads CATRGGTEAFF. CDR3 coding DNA: TGTGCCACCAGAGGGGGCACTGAAGCTTTCTTT.

CDR3: CASSNGVGRELFF. Written as DNA, the CDR3 is TGTGCCAGCAGCAACGGGGTTGGAAGGGAGCTGTTTTTT. The rearrangement uses TRBV14 and TRBJ2-2; D possibly corresponds to TRBD2 (5 bases). The germline V and J ends were trimmed by 5 bases and 9 bases, with 13 bases remaining between them. The CDR3 covers 13 residues. Germline CDR1 reads SGHDN; CDR2 reads FVKESK.

The rearrangement joins TRBV15 to TRBJ2-1; 7 bases are a match to TRBD2. The CDR3 covers 14 residues. V lost 3 bases to trimming and J lost 13 bases; unmatched junction nucleotides: 12. Germline V CDR1 and CDR2: LNHNV, YYDKDF (reference sequence). Written as DNA, the CDR3 is TGTGCCACCAGCAGGGACCGTAGCGGGCGCCGTCAGTTCTTC. Translation: CATSRDRSGRRQFF.

The CDR3 DNA sequence: TGTGCCAGCAGCCAAGAGCTGGAGGAGTCCGGGGAGCTGTTTTTT. This sequence encodes CASSQELEESGELFF. The chain carries TRBV4-2 and TRBJ2-2; D might be TRBD2 (5 bases). The CDR3 totals 15 residues. Trimming took off 0 bases at V and 6 bases at J, with 11 bases between the two ends. Germline V gene data show CDR1 as LGHNA and CDR2 as YNFKEQ.

The J gene is TRBJ2-1, the V gene TRBV28; 7 bases are shared with TRBD2. Germline values: CDR1 MDHEN, CDR2 SYDVKM. The V segment lost 7 bases and the J segment 6 bases; nucleotides outside the gene matches: 12. The CDR3 loop spans 15 amino acids. The CDR3, as DNA: TGTGCCAGCACCTTGGGCGGGAGTAGTCGCAATGAGCAGTTCTTC. Translated, it gives CASTLGGSSRNEQFF. Complete variable domain (other parts from reference TRBV28 and TRBJ2-1): DVKVTQSSRYLVKRTGEKVFLECVQDMDHENMFWYRQDPGLGLRLIYFSYDVKMKEKGDIPEGYSVSREKKERFSLILESASTNQTSMYLCASTLGGSSRNEQFFGPGTRLTVL.

The V call is TRBV28, the J call TRBJ1-2; D possibly corresponds to TRBD1 (5 bases). Trimming took off 7 bases at V and 5 bases at J, with 14 bases between the two ends. Looked up from germline, CDR1 is MDHEN and CDR2 is SYDVKM. The CDR3 runs to 13 residues. In DNA, the CDR3 is TGTGCCAGCACGTCAGGGAAGGGGTATGGCTACACCTTC. The encoded protein is CASTSGKGYGYTF.

The chain employs TRBV28 and TRBJ1-1; TRBD1 matches at 10 bases. CDR3 length: 17 amino acids. The V gene's germline CDR1 is MDHEN and CDR2 SYDVKM. Trimming removed 5 bases from V and 0 bases from J; junction bases left unmatched: 9. Written as DNA, the CDR3 is TGTGCCAGCAGTCCGCACCGACAGGGGGCGATGAACACTGAAGCTTTCTTT. Translated, it gives CASSPHRQGAMNTEAFF.